The clone carrying this T cell receptor beta chain was detected a few times. This specimen belongs to a study of OX40 agonist ivuxolimab in advanced cancers. Study details: Cohort: 80% to 85% men, mean age about 60, aged about 23 to 79.

Clones were sequenced by immunoSEQ multiplex PCR, and TCRdb holds only the in-frame ones, with some missing. The sample has about 74,000 clones, roughly 88% seen once. The CDR3 consists of 13 residues. Germline CDR1 and CDR2: MDHEN and SYDVKM. V was shortened by 10 bases and J by 6 bases, with 16 bases between the two germline ends. V and J are TRBV28 and TRBJ2-1; D may be TRBD2 (5 bases). Specimen: CD4+ or CD8+ T cells sorted from blood, collected in a trial of the OX40 agonist ivuxolimab. The sequence came from an adult with an advanced solid tumor such as melanoma, head and neck, liver or kidney cancer. DNA of the CDR3: TGTGCCACCCGACGGGGAGTTGGCAATGAGCAGTTCTTC. Protein sequence: CATRRGVGNEQFF.